The 24 T cell receptor beta chains reported below all come from one sample, sequenced in a study of PD-L1 blockade in urothelial cancer. Time point here: pretreatment peripheral blood. Clones were read by immunoSEQ multiplex PCR, and TCRdb kept only the in-frame ones, dropping some. This sample carries under 50,000 clones, 82% of them seen once, and the ten largest clones take 1.5% to 2%. This sample comprised PBMCs, obtained around atezolizumab (anti-PD-L1) treatment. The receptor source for this set is a man aged 45-65 years with urothelial cancer.

The chain recombines TRBV10-2 with TRBJ1-1; D gene unclear. Trimming pared 6 bases from V and 4 bases from J, leaving 12 bases between. This CDR3 is 13 amino acids long. CDR1 is WSHSY and CDR2 is SAAADI in the germline V gene. CDR3 sequence reads: CASSGVYGTEAFF. The DNA for the CDR3 is TGCGCCAGCAGCGGGGTGTACGGCACTGAAGCTTTCTTT.

This chain connects TRBV5-1 to TRBJ1-2; maybe TRBD1 (5 bases). V was shortened by 2 bases and J by 4 bases, with 12 bases between the two germline ends. The CDR3 is 14 amino acids. Germline V lookup: CDR1 SGHRS, CDR2 YFSETQ. The CDR3 loop is CASSFPGESYGYTF. The CDR3 nucleotides read TGCGCCAGCAGCTTTCCGGGGGAAAGCTATGGCTACACCTTC. The variable domain in full, completed from reference TRBV5-1 and TRBJ1-2, reads KAGVTQTPRYLIKTRGQQVTLSCSPISGHRSVSWYQQTPGQGLQFLFEYFSETQRNKGNFPGRFSGRQFSNSRSEMNVSTLELGDSALYLCASSFPGESYGYTFGSGTRLTVV.

The chain carries TRBV29-1 and TRBJ1-1, with TRBD1 matching 9 bases. The CDR3 runs to 13 residues. Germline-derived CDR1 and CDR2 are SQVTM and ANQGSEA. The ends lost 7 bases at V and 1 base at J; junction bases unmatched: 4. CDR3: CSERTGENTEAFF. For the CDR3, the DNA is TGCAGCGAAAGGACAGGGGAGAACACTGAAGCTTTCTTT.

The chain employs TRBV6-5 and TRBJ1-1; D is possibly TRBD1 (6 bases). The CDR3 loop spans 14 amino acids. Germline lookup yields CDR1 MNHEY and CDR2 SVGAGI. V dropped 2 bases and J dropped 7 bases, with 14 bases sitting between them. The CDR3, as DNA: TGTGCCAGCAGTTACCAGACAGGTTCGAGTGAAGCTTTCTTT. It specifies CASSYQTGSSEAFF.

The chain uses TRBV5-4 and TRBJ1-4; 9 bases are a match to TRBD1. The germline CDR1 and CDR2 sequences are SGHNT and YYREEE (reference sequence). The CDR3 extends over 16 amino acids. The V and J ends lost 4 bases and 5 bases, in that order; junction bases with no gene match: 9. CDR3 amino acids: CASSGARTGANEKLFF. CDR3 coding DNA: TGTGCCAGCAGCGGCGCCAGGACAGGGGCCAATGAAAAACTGTTTTTT.

The chain carries TRBV5-6 and TRBJ2-6; D ambiguous. Germline values: CDR1 SGHDT, CDR2 YYEEEE. Trimming stripped 3 bases from V and 2 bases from J, with 15 bases between. The CDR3 has 17 amino acids. DNA of the CDR3: TGTGCCAGCAGCTCCAAGCCTTACTACCCTGGGGCCAACGTCCTGACTTTC. Protein: CASSSKPYYPGANVLTF.

The V call is TRBV18, the J call TRBJ1-2; D unclear. V was shortened by 1 base and J by 2 bases, with 8 bases between the two germline ends. This CDR3 contains 14 residues. Germline V lookup: CDR1 KGHSH, CDR2 LQKENI. The CDR3 loop is CASSPRAENYGYTF. The CDR3, as DNA: TGTGCCAGCTCACCACGGGCAGAGAACTATGGCTACACCTTC.

The V gene is TRBV2, the J gene TRBJ1-5; D remains unclear. The V end lost 3 bases, the J end lost 4 bases, and 4 bases lay between the germline ends. The length of the CDR3 is 12 residues. Germline CDR1 and CDR2: SNHLY and FYNNEI. DNA of the CDR3: TGTGCCAGCAGTGACGGGAATCAGCCCCAGCATTTT. Its protein product is CASSDGNQPQHF.

This clone has only one observation. The rearrangement links TRBV14 to TRBJ1-1; D may be TRBD1 (5 bases). Trimming pared 2 bases from V and 3 bases from J, leaving 25 bases between. Germline V gene sequence: CDR1 SGHDN, CDR2 FVKESK. CDR3 length: 19 residues. CDR3 DNA: TGTGCCAGCAGCCAAAGAACCCCGACCAGGGTTCGTCCGGACACTGAAGCTTTCTTT. This translates into CASSQRTPTRVRPDTEAFF. The variable domain in full, completed from reference TRBV14 and TRBJ1-1, reads EAGVTQFPSHSVIEKGQTVTLRCDPISGHDNLYWYRRVMGKEIKFLLHFVKESKQDESGMPNNRFLAERTGGTYSTLKVQPAELEDSGVYFCASSQRTPTRVRPDTEAFFGQGTRLTVV.

The J gene is TRBJ2-7, the V gene TRBV28; 9 nucleotides match TRBD1. V lost 2 bases, J lost 12 bases, and 2 bases stayed unmatched. This CDR3 comprises 11 residues. The V gene's germline CDR1 is MDHEN and CDR2 SYDVKM. As DNA, the CDR3 is TGTGCCAGCAGTTTAGGACAGGGGCTGTACGTC. Its translation: CASSLGQGLYV.

For the CDR3, the DNA is TGTGCCAGCAGTTTTCCCGACTGGGAGGTTAGAAATCAGCCCCAGCATTTT. This sequence encodes CASSFPDWEVRNQPQHF. The V call is TRBV27, the J call TRBJ1-5, with D unresolved. The CDR3 loop spans 17 amino acids. Germline V gene sequence: CDR1 MNHEY, CDR2 SMNVEV (reference sequence). Trimming cost V 3 bases and J 4 bases, with 19 bases left between them.

The rearrangement links TRBV27 to TRBJ2-4; 9 positions agree with TRBD1. The CDR3 length is 17 residues. The trim removed 5 bases at V and 0 bases at J, leaving 8 bases unmatched. Germline assignment: CDR1 MNHEY and CDR2 SMNVEV (reference sequence). CDR3 DNA sequence: TGTGCCAGCAGTAATTCCGGGACAGGGCTAGCCAAAAACATTCAGTACTTC. As protein: CASSNSGTGLAKNIQYF.

This rearrangement joins TRBV11-2 to TRBJ2-3; D gene unclear. Germline loops: CDR1 SGHAT, CDR2 FQNNGV. The CDR3 covers 14 residues. Trimming cost V 0 bases and J 1 base, with 5 bases left between them. CDR3: CASSLDPGTDTQYF. The CDR3 bases are TGTGCCAGCAGCTTAGATCCAGGCACAGATACGCAGTATTTT.

The gene calls are TRBV5-1 and TRBJ2-1, with D unresolved. This CDR3 has 14 amino acids. Germline-derived CDR1 and CDR2 are SGHRS and YFSETQ. V lost 2 bases and J 7 bases, leaving 13 bases between the germline ends. Here the CDR3 DNA reads TGCGCCAGCAGCTTCCGGCCCGACGGGAATGAGCAGTTCTTC. This sequence encodes CASSFRPDGNEQFF. Drawing the rest from reference TRBV5-1 and TRBJ2-1, the complete variable domain is KAGVTQTPRYLIKTRGQQVTLSCSPISGHRSVSWYQQTPGQGLQFLFEYFSETQRNKGNFPGRFSGRQFSNSRSEMNVSTLELGDSALYLCASSFRPDGNEQFFGPGTRLTVL.

The chain uses TRBV6-5 and TRBJ1-1; the D is unclear. Germline assignment: CDR1 MNHEY and CDR2 SVGAGI. There are 12 residues in the CDR3. V lost 6 bases and J lost 1, with 6 bases in between. The CDR3 protein is CASRLGNTEAFF. The CDR3, as DNA: TGTGCCAGCAGACTCGGGAACACTGAAGCTTTCTTT.

The gene calls are TRBV30 and TRBJ1-2; the D gene is possibly TRBD1 (5 bases). This CDR3 region has 13 residues. The V end lost 2 bases, the J end lost 5 bases, and 12 bases lay between the germline ends. CDR1 and CDR2 from the germline V gene are GTSNPN and SVGIG (reference sequence). The CDR3 loop is CAWSRSRVYGYTF. The CDR3 nucleotides are TGTGCCTGGAGTAGGTCCAGGGTTTATGGCTACACCTTC.

The chain uses TRBV20-1 and TRBJ1-1; D is perhaps TRBD1 (5 bases). This CDR3 contains 11 residues. Germline V lookup: CDR1 DFQATT, CDR2 SNEGSKA (reference sequence). V lost 3 bases and J 6 bases, leaving 8 bases between the germline ends. CDR3 residues: CSASPGAEAFF. The CDR3 nucleotides are TGCAGTGCTAGCCCGGGGGCTGAAGCTTTCTTT.

The J gene is TRBJ1-1, the V gene TRBV6-1; D is possibly TRBD1 (6 bases). Germline-derived CDR1 and CDR2 are MNHNS and SASEGT. This CDR3 region has 15 residues. V was shortened by 4 bases and J by 0 bases, with 12 bases between the two germline ends. Written as DNA, the CDR3 is TGTGCCAGCAGTGCCCAGGACAGTCTGAACACTGAAGCTTTCTTT. Protein sequence: CASSAQDSLNTEAFF.

This clone occurred once. V gene TRBV7-9 combines with J gene TRBJ1-1; D is perhaps TRBD1 (5 bases). Germline V CDR1 and CDR2: SEHNR, FQNEAQ (reference sequence). CDR3 length equals 14 residues. Trimming cost V 3 bases and J 10 bases, with 18 bases left between them. The CDR3 region is CASSFSPTAQGAFF. CDR3 DNA sequence: TGTGCCAGCAGCTTCAGTCCGACAGCCCAAGGAGCTTTCTTT.

The genes are TRBV7-6 and TRBJ2-2; 7 bases align to TRBD2. V lost 2 bases and J lost 2; bases outside the gene matches: 5. The CDR3 length is 16 residues. Germline CDR1 is SGHVS and CDR2 is FNYEAQ. The CDR3 region is CASSLRSSGNTGELFF. The CDR3 DNA is TGTGCCAGCAGCTTACGGTCTAGCGGAAACACCGGGGAGCTGTTTTTT.

This chain connects TRBV30 to TRBJ2-7, with 7 bases aligning to TRBD1. The CDR3 has 15 amino acids. The V gene's germline CDR1 is GTSNPN and CDR2 SVGIG (reference sequence). The ends lost 3 bases at V and 7 bases at J; junction bases unmatched: 15. CDR3 in DNA: TGTGCCTGGAGCCTTGGGACAGCCCGAAGTAGGGAGCAGTACTTC. This gives the protein CAWSLGTARSREQYF.

The chain joins TRBV5-1 to TRBJ2-5, with D possibly TRBD1 on 6 matching bases. The germline CDR1 and CDR2 sequences are SGHRS and YFSETQ. There are 15 residues in the CDR3. The V end lost 4 bases, the J end lost 5 bases, and 18 bases lay between the germline ends. The CDR3 DNA sequence: TGCGCCAGCAGCACCGAACAGGGTGTGCGGGAGACCCAGTACTTC. Its translation: CASSTEQGVRETQYF.

V usage is TRBV7-9 and J usage is TRBJ1-5, with TRBD1 identical over 9 bases. Germline V gene sequence: CDR1 SEHNR, CDR2 FQNEAQ (reference sequence). The CDR3 runs to 16 residues. With V trimmed by 5 bases and J by 4 bases, 9 bases remained unmatched. CDR3 loop: CASSPWTGAKNQPQHF. CDR3 sequence (DNA): TGTGCCAGCAGCCCATGGACAGGGGCTAAAAATCAGCCCCAGCATTTT.

A single count supports this clone. CDR3 sequence: CASSIGADLSGYTF. The DNA of the CDR3 is TGTGCCAGTAGTATCGGCGCAGACTTAAGTGGCTACACCTTC. This chain connects TRBV19 to TRBJ1-2; unclear D gene. Trimming shortened V by 3 bases and J by 7 bases, and 15 bases separated the two germline ends. Per germline, CDR1 LNHDA and CDR2 SQIVND (reference sequence). This CDR3 is built from 14 residues.